One sample yielded the 7 T cell receptor beta chains listed below, sequenced in a study of blood T cell repertoires in COVID-19. Some clones are missing from TCRdb's copy, which holds only in-frame ones; the method was immunoSEQ multiplex PCR. The profile covers 70,000 or so clones, with more than 75% appearing a single time and 1.3% to 1.5% taken by the ten largest. The sample taken for sequencing was peripheral blood. The receptors were sampled from a man in his fifties or sixties with acute or convalescent COVID-19.

The table lists this clone with a count of one. J is TRBJ1-4 and V is TRBV7-9; 7 positions match TRBD1. Germline assignment: CDR1 SEHNR and CDR2 FQNEAQ (reference sequence). Unmatched junction bases numbered 9, after V lost 7 bases and J lost 4 bases. The CDR3 consists of 15 residues. DNA of the CDR3: TGTGCCAGCACCCCCGACGGGGACAGTAATGAAAAACTGTTTTTT. This gives the protein CASTPDGDSNEKLFF.

The V call is TRBV6-5, the J call TRBJ2-1; the D is unclear. Trimming removed 0 bases at V and 6 bases at J, with 6 bases between. The CDR3 is 13 amino acids. Germline V CDR1 and CDR2: MNHEY, SVGAGI. The CDR3: CASSYSAVNEQFF. In nucleotides, the CDR3 is TGTGCCAGCAGTTACTCGGCAGTCAATGAGCAGTTCTTC.

This clone appeared once. The J gene is TRBJ1-2, the V gene TRBV6-1, with D unclear. Trimming removed 1 base from V and 4 bases from J, with 13 bases in between. The germline V gene has CDR1 MNHNS and CDR2 SASEGT. The CDR3 covers 15 residues. DNA for the CDR3: TGTGCCAGCAGTGAAGGAACCAGAGGCCTCTATGGCTACACCTTC. Translating gives CASSEGTRGLYGYTF.

The CDR3 DNA is TGTGCCAGCAGCTTATACAGTAACAGGGTCGGCGGGGAGCTGTTTTTT. Translating it yields CASSLYSNRVGGELFF. The V and J genes are TRBV7-2 and TRBJ2-2; TRBD1 is a possible D gene (6 bases). The length of the CDR3 is 16 residues. The ends were cut back, 2 bases at V and 7 bases at J, with 17 bases in the middle. CDR1 is SGHTA, CDR2 FQGNSA, per germline.

The V gene is TRBV9, the J gene TRBJ1-1, with 7 bases identical to TRBD1. From germline, CDR1 is SGDLS and CDR2 YYNGEE. Germline trimming cut 4 bases from V and 1 base from J; bases unmatched to any gene: 7. The CDR3 totals 15 residues. The CDR3 DNA follows: TGTGCCAGCAGCAGGACAGGTTCCTCGAACACTGAAGCTTTCTTT. Protein product: CASSRTGSSNTEAFF.

This clone was counted only a few times. DNA for the CDR3: TGTGCCAGCAGTTACGGACTAGGGGACACTGAAGCTTTCTTT. Translated: CASSYGLGDTEAFF. The chain combines TRBV6-2 or TRBV6-3 with TRBJ1-1; possibly TRBD1 for D (5 bases). The germline V gene encodes CDR1 MNHEY and CDR2 SVGEGT. Trimming pared 2 bases from V and 3 bases from J, leaving 10 bases between. The CDR3 sequence is 14 residues long.

The gene calls are TRBV4-2 and TRBJ2-3; 8 bases map to TRBD1. Germline CDR1 LGHNA, CDR2 YNFKEQ. Unmatched junction bases numbered 8, after V lost 1 base and J lost 5 bases. The CDR3 has 16 amino acids. CDR3 DNA sequence: TGTGCCAGCAGCCAAGGAACAGGGGGGTCAGAAGATACGCAGTATTTT. Translating it yields CASSQGTGGSEDTQYF.